The rows below give T cell receptor beta chains drawn from one sample of a study of blood T cell repertoires in COVID-19. Libraries were prepared by immunoSEQ multiplex PCR; TCRdb keeps only in-frame clonotypes and omits some of them. The profile shows about 100,000 clones, roughly 80% of them singletons. Sequences were obtained from peripheral blood. These receptors were collected from an older man with active or convalescent COVID-19. Both conserved end residues are trimmed from each CDR3. The order of the fields is CDR3 protein, D gene, J gene, V gene. D genes are given only for firm matches.

ASKPGQRYQPQH	NA	TRBJ1-5	TRBV28
ASSTRLAGGWETQY	TRBD2	TRBJ2-5	TRBV27
ASSYEGTGDGYT	TRBD1	TRBJ1-2	TRBV6-6
ASSFMTGTGAERHYGYT	TRBD1	TRBJ1-2	TRBV7-8
ASSLPGRPANTEAF	NA	TRBJ1-1	TRBV28
ASSGVGAGETQY	NA	TRBJ2-5	TRBV2
SAGVLLGLGAQDTQY	NA	TRBJ2-3	TRBV20-1
ASSRQQETQY	NA	TRBJ2-5	TRBV12-3/TRBV12-4
ASSSPLLREGGELF	TRBD2	TRBJ2-2	TRBV6-5
ASSFWGGLNQPQH	NA	TRBJ1-5	TRBV7-8
ASSGQVKNIQY	TRBD1	TRBJ2-4	TRBV12-3/TRBV12-4
SASYREETQY	NA	TRBJ2-5	TRBV20-1
ASSLSLPGYSPLH	NA	TRBJ1-6	TRBV28
ASSISFSGANVLT	NA	TRBJ2-6	TRBV19
ASTRTGVHEQY	TRBD1	TRBJ2-7	TRBV3-1/TRBV3-2
ATSDTTIRGGEANYGYT	NA	TRBJ1-2	TRBV24-1
ASSRVGGTGELF	NA	TRBJ2-2	TRBV19
ASSKGLAYTGELF	TRBD2	TRBJ2-2	TRBV6-2/TRBV6-3
ASSQLGDSDEKLF	TRBD1	TRBJ1-4	TRBV4-3
ASSHKTGFQPQH	TRBD1	TRBJ1-5	TRBV27
ASSQDLAGGYMTQY	TRBD2	TRBJ2-5	TRBV4-3
ASSGRKPHFRDTRTDEQY	NA	TRBJ2-7	TRBV3-1/TRBV3-2
ASSLMGLAGNYEQY	TRBD2	TRBJ2-7	TRBV28
ASSDRRAPGQPQH	NA	TRBJ1-5	TRBV7-2
ASSQGLVGNEQF	TRBD2	TRBJ2-1	TRBV4-3
ASSLTGVAYGYT	TRBD1	TRBJ1-2	TRBV27